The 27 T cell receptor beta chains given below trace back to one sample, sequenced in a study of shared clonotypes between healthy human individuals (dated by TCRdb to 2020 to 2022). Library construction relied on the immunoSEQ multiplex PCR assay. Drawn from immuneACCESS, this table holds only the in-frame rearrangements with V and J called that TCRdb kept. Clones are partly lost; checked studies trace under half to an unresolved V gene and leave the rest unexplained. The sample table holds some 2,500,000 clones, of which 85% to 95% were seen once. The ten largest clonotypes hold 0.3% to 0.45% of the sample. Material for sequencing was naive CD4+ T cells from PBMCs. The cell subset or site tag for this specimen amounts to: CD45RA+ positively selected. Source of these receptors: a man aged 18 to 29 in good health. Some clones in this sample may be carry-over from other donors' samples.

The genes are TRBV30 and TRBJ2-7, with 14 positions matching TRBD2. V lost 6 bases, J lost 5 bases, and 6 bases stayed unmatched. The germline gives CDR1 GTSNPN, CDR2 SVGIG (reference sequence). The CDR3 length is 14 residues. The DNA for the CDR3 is TGTGCCTGTACGGGACTAGCGGGAGTCCACGAGCAGTACTTC. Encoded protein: CACTGLAGVHEQYF.

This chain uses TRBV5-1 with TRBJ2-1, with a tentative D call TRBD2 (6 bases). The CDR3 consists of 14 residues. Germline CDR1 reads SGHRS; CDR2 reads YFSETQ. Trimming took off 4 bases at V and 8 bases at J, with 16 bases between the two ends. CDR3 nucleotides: TGCGCCAGCAGCATAGGGCCCGCGGGGTATGAGCAGTTCTTC. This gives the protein CASSIGPAGYEQFF.

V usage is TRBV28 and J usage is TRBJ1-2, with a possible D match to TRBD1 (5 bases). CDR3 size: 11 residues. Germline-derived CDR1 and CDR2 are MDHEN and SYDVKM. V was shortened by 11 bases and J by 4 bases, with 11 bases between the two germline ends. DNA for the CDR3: TGTGCCGGGGGAGGGCCCTATGGCTACACCTTC. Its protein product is CAGGGPYGYTF.

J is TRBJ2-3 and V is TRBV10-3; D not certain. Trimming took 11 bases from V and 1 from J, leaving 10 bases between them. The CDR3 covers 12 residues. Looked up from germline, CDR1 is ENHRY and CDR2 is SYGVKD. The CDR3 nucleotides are TGTGCCGTCCGAAGGGGCACAGATACGCAGTATTTT. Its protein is CAVRRGTDTQYF.

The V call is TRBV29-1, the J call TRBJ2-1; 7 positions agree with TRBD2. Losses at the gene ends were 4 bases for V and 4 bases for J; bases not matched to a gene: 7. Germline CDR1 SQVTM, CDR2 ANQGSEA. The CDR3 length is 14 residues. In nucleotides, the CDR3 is TGCAGCGTTGGGGGCGGGAGAGGATACAATGAGCAGTTCTTC. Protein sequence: CSVGGGRGYNEQFF.

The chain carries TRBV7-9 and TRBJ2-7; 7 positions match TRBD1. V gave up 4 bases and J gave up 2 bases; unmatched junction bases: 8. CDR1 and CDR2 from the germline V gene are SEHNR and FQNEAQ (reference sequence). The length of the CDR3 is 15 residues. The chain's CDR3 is CASSYTGDRAYEQYF. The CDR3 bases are TGTGCCAGCAGCTATACAGGGGATAGAGCCTACGAGCAGTACTTC. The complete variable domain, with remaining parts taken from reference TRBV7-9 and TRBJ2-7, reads DTGVSQNPRHKITKRGQNVTFRCDPISEHNRLYWYRQTLGQGPEFLTYFQNEAQLEKSRLLSDRFSAERPKGSFSTLEIQRTEQGDSAMYLCASSYTGDRAYEQYFGPGTRLTVT.

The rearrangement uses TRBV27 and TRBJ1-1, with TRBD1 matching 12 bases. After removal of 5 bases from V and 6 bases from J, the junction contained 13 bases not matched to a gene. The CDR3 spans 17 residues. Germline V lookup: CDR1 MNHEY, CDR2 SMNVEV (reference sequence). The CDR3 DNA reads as TGTGCCAGCAGTCCCTATCCCGGGACAGGGGGCTTCCCTGAAGCTTTCTTT. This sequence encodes CASSPYPGTGGFPEAFF.

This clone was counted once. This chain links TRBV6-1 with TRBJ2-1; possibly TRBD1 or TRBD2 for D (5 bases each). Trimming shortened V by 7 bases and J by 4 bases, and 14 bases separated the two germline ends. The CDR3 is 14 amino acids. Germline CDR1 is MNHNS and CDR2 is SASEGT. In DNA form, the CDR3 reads TGTGCCAGCACTCCGGGACGGCAATACAATGAGCAGTTCTTC. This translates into CASTPGRQYNEQFF.

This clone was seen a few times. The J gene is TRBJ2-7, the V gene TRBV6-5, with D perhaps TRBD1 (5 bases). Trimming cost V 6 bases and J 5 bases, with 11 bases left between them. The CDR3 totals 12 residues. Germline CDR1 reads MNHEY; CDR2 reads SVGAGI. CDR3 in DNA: TGTGCCAGCAGCCCGACAGTCGACGAGCAGTACTTC. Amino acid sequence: CASSPTVDEQYF.

In DNA, the CDR3 is TGTGCCAGCAGTTTATCCGACAGGCCGGGAGAGCAGTACTTC. This codes for CASSLSDRPGEQYF. This chain uses TRBV28 with TRBJ2-7; weak D call: TRBD1 (6 bases). V shed 1 base and J shed 7 bases, with 14 bases lying between them. The CDR3 sequence is 14 residues long. The germline V gene has CDR1 MDHEN and CDR2 SYDVKM.

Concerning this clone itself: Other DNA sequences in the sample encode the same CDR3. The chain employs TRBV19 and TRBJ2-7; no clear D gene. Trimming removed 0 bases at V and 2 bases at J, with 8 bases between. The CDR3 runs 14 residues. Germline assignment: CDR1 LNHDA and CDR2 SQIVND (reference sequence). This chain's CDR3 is CASSIEAGTYEQYF. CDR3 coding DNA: TGTGCCAGTAGTATAGAAGCCGGTACCTACGAGCAGTACTTC.

The CDR3, as DNA: TGTGCCAGCACCCTCTCGGCGCAGGCGTCCTACGAGCAGTACTTC. Its protein is CASTLSAQASYEQYF. The chain combines TRBV7-9 with TRBJ2-7; D gene unclear. The CDR3 is 15 residues long. The ends were cut back, 7 bases at V and 1 base at J, with 17 bases in the middle. Germline CDR1 SEHNR, CDR2 FQNEAQ (reference sequence).

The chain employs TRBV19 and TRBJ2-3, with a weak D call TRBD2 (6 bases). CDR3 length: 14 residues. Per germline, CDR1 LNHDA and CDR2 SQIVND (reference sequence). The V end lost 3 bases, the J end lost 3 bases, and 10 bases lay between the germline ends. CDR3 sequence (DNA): TGTGCCAGTAGTATGTCCGGGAGTACAGATACGCAGTATTTT. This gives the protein CASSMSGSTDTQYF.

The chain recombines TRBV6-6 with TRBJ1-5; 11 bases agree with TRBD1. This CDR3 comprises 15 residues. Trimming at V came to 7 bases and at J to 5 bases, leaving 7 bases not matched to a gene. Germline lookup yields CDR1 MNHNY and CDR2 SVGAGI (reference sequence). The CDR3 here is CASTPGQGVDQPQHF. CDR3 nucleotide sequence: TGTGCCAGCACCCCGGGACAGGGGGTCGATCAGCCCCAGCATTTT.

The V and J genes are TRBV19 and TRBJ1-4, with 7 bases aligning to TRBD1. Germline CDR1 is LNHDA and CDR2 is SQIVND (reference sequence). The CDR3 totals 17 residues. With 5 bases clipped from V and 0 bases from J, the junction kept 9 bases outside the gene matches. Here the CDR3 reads CASSPRTGIPTNEKLFF. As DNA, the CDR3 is TGTGCCAGTAGTCCAAGGACAGGAATCCCAACTAATGAAAAACTGTTTTTT.

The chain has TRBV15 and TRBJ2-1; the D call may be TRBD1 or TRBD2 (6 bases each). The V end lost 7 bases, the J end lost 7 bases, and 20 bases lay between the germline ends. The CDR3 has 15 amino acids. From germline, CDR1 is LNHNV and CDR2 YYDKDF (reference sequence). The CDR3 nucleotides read TGTGCCACCACTGCGACTAGACAGGAAAGTAATGAGCAGTTCTTC. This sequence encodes CATTATRQESNEQFF. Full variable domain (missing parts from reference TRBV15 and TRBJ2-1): DAMVIQNPRYQVTQFGKPVTLSCSQTLNHNVMYWYQQKSSQAPKLLFHYYDKDFNNEADTPDNFQSRRPNTSFCFLDIRSPGLGDTAMYLCATTATRQESNEQFFGPGTRLTVL.

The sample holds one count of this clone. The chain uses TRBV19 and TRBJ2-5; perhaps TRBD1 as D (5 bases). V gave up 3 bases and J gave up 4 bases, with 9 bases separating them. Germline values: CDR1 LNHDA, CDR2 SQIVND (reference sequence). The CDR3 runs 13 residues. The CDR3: CASSIGDRETQYF. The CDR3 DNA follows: TGTGCCAGTAGTATTGGCGACAGAGAGACCCAGTACTTC.

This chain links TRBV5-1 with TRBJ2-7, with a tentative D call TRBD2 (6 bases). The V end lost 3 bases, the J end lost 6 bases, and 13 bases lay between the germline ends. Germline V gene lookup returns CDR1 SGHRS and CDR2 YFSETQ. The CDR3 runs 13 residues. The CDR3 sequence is CASSSGTSSEQYF. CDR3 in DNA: TGCGCCAGCAGCTCCGGGACTTCGTCCGAGCAGTACTTC. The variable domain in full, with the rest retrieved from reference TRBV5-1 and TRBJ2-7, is KAGVTQTPRYLIKTRGQQVTLSCSPISGHRSVSWYQQTPGQGLQFLFEYFSETQRNKGNFPGRFSGRQFSNSRSEMNVSTLELGDSALYLCASSSGTSSEQYFGPGTRLTVT.

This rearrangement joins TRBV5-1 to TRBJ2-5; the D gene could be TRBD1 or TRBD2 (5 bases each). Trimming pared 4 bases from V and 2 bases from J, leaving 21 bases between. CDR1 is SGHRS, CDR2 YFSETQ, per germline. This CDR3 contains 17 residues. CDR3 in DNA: TGCGCCAGCAGCATCAGGCCCGGGACCCGAGGACAAGAGACCCAGTACTTC. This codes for CASSIRPGTRGQETQYF.

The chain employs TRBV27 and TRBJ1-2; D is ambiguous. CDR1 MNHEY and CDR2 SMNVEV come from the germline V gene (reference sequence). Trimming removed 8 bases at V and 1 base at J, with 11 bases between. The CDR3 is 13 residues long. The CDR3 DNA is TGTGCCAGCGGGGAGATTGGTAACTATGGCTACACCTTC. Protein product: CASGEIGNYGYTF.

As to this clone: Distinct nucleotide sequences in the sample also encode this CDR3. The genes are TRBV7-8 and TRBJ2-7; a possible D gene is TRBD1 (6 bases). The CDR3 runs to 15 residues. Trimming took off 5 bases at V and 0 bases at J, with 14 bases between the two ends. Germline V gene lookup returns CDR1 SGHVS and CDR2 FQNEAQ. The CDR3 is CASSLGGKGSYEQYF. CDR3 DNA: TGTGCCAGCAGCCTTGGGGGCAAGGGCTCCTACGAGCAGTACTTC.

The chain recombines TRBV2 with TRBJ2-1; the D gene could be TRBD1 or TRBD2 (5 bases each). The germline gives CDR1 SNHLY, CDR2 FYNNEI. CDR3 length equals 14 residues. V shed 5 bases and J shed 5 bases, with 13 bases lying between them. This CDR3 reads CASSLVRDDNEQFF. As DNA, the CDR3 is TGTGCCAGCAGTCTGGTCAGGGACGACAATGAGCAGTTCTTC.

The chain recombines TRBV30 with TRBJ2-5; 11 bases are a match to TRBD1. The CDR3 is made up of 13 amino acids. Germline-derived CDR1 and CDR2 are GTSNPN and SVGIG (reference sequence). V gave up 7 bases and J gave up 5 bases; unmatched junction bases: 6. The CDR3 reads CASGQGAFETQYF. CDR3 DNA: TGTGCCTCCGGACAGGGGGCGTTTGAGACCCAGTACTTC. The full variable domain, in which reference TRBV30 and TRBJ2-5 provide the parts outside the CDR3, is SQTIHQWPATLVQPVGSPLSLECTVEGTSNPNLYWYRQAAGRGLQLLFYSVGIGQISSEVPQNLSASRPQDRQFILSSKKLLLSDSGFYLCASGQGAFETQYFGPGTRLLVL.

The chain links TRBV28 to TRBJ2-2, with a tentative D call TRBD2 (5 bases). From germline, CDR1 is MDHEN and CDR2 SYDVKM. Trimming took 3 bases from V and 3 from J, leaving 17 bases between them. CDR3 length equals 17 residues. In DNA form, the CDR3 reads TGTGCCAGCAGTTTCGTGGTCTCGGGGTGGCACACCGGGGAGCTGTTTTTT. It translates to CASSFVVSGWHTGELFF.

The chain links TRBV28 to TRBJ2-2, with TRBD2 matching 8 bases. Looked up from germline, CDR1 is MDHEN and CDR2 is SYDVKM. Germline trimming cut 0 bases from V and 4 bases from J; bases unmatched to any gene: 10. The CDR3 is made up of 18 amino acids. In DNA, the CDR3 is TGTGCCAGCAGTTTATGGCAGGGTGGTAGCGGGACCACCGGGGAGCTGTTTTTT. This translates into CASSLWQGGSGTTGELFF.

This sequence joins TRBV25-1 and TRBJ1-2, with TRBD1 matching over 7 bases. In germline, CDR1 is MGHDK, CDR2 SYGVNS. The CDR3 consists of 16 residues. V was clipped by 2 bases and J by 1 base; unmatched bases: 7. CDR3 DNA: TGTGCCAGCAGTGAAGGTGACAGGGACCTTAACTATGGCTACACCTTC. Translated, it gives CASSEGDRDLNYGYTF.

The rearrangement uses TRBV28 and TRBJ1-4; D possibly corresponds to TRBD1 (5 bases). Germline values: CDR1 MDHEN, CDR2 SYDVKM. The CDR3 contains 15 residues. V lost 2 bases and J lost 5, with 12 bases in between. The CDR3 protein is CASSLPDSPNEKLFF. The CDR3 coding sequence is TGTGCCAGCAGTTTACCTGACAGTCCCAATGAAAAACTGTTTTTT.